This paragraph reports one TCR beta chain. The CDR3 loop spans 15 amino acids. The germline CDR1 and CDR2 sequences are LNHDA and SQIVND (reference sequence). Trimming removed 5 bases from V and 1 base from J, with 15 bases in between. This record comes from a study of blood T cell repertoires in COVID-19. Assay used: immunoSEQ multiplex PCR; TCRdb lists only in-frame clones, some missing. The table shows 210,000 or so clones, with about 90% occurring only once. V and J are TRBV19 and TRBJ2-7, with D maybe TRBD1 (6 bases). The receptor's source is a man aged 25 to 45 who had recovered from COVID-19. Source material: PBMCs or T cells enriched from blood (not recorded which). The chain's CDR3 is CASSQQGRASYEQYF. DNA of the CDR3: TGTGCCAGTAGTCAACAGGGAAGGGCATCCTACGAGCAGTACTTC.